These 14 T cell receptor beta chains share one sample of origin, sequenced in a study of blood T cells in healthy people across ages. For the second PCR, which ran for roughly 6 to 12 cycles, a sample-barcoded 5' primer and a J-beta primer mix were used. TCRdb re-analysed the 5' RACE reads in MiXCR, keeping a single row per CDR3 protein. The sample includes about 1.7 million distinct CDR3 sequences, over 25% of them seen just once. Sequenced input: blood. The receptors come from a woman aged 25 to 39 in good health.

At least ten counts were recorded for this clonotype. V is TRBV12-3 or TRBV12-4 and J is TRBJ2-7; D is unclear. Trimming removed 2 bases from V and 7 bases from J, with 12 bases in between. There are 13 residues in the CDR3. CDR3 protein: CASSLSALGEQYF. In DNA, the CDR3 is TGTGCCAGCAGTTTATCAGCTCTTGGGGAGCAGTACTTC.

This clonotype was counted between two and nine times. J is TRBJ2-5 and V is TRBV2, with no clear D. Trimming cost V 9 bases and J 2 bases, with 13 bases left between them. Germline loops: CDR1 SNHLY, CDR2 FYNNEI. This CDR3 has 13 amino acids. The CDR3: CASRVFEQETQYF. DNA of the CDR3: TGTGCCAGTCGAGTTTTTGAGCAAGAGACCCAGTACTTC.

The gene calls are TRBV5-1 and TRBJ1-1; tentatively, D is TRBD1 (6 bases). The V end lost 2 bases, the J end lost 0 bases, and 20 bases lay between the germline ends. The CDR3 runs to 18 residues. Germline CDR1 SGHRS, CDR2 YFSETQ. In DNA, the CDR3 is TGCGCCAGCAGCTTCACGGTGGGGGCGTCAGGAATGAACACTGAAGCTTTCTTT. Translation: CASSFTVGASGMNTEAFF.

In this sample, this clonotype turned up a few times. A much larger clone differs from this one at a single base, so this may be a read error. This sequence joins TRBV20-1 and TRBJ2-3; D is possibly TRBD2 (6 bases). CDR1 DFQATT and CDR2 SNEGSKA come from the germline V gene (reference sequence). The CDR3 length is 14 residues. CDR3 amino acids: CSARVAAFTGTQYF. The CDR3 coding sequence is TGCAGTGCTAGGGTAGCGGCATTCACAGGTACGCAGTATTTT.

This clonotype was seen ten or more times. The rearrangement links TRBV7-9 to TRBJ2-4, with D possibly matching TRBD2 (6 bases). V shed 3 bases and J shed 5 bases, with 23 bases lying between them. The CDR3 has 18 residues. Looked up from germline, CDR1 is SEHNR and CDR2 is FQNEAQ (reference sequence). The CDR3 is CASSLPPGRLGEENIQYF. CDR3 DNA: TGTGCCAGCAGCTTGCCCCCAGGGAGGCTGGGAGAGGAAAACATTCAGTACTTC.

Ten or more counts support this clonotype. A read error may explain this, as a much larger clone is one base away. The chain recombines TRBV7-2 with TRBJ2-7, with 8 bases aligning to TRBD1. V lost 4 bases to trimming and J lost 3 bases; unmatched junction nucleotides: 8. This CDR3 spans 15 amino acids. The germline V gene encodes CDR1 SGHTA and CDR2 FQGNSA. This CDR3 is CASSSQGAASYEQYF. CDR3 coding DNA: TGTGCCAGCAGCTCCCAGGGGGCTGCTAGCTACGAGCAGTACTTC.

V gene TRBV29-1 combines with J gene TRBJ2-1, with TRBD1 matching 7 bases. J gave up 6 bases and V 4 bases, and 3 bases lay outside the gene matches. The CDR3 is made up of 12 amino acids. The germline CDR1 and CDR2 sequences are SQVTM and ANQGSEA. In nucleotides, the CDR3 is TGCAGCGTTGGGGACAGCTGCAATGAGCAGTTCTTC. Its translation is CSVGDSCNEQFF.

V is TRBV6-1 and J is TRBJ1-5; D is undetermined. Germline V gene sequence: CDR1 MNHNS, CDR2 SASEGT. The CDR3 has 16 amino acids. Trimming cost V 6 bases and J 9 bases, with 24 bases left between them. Here the CDR3 DNA reads TGTGCCAGCAGGACTCGGACCGGGTCTGTAATCAGGCCCCAGCATTTT. It encodes CASRTRTGSVIRPQHF.

This chain joins TRBV12-3 or TRBV12-4 and TRBJ1-2; TRBD1 might be the D (6 bases). The CDR3 runs to 16 residues. Trimming pared 5 bases from V and 4 bases from J, leaving 20 bases between. CDR3 region: CASSRRQVLEGYGYTF. Here the CDR3 DNA reads TGTGCCAGCAGTAGACGACAGGTTCTAGAAGGCTATGGCTACACCTTC.

This clonotype has just a few counts. This CDR3 reads CAWSQGRDYGYTF. The CDR3 region has the DNA TGTGCCTGGAGCCAGGGGAGGGACTATGGCTACACCTTC. The genes are TRBV30 and TRBJ1-2; D is perhaps TRBD1 (6 bases). Germline V CDR1 and CDR2: GTSNPN, SVGIG (reference sequence). The CDR3 is 13 residues long. The V end was cut by 3 bases, the J end by 3 bases, with 11 bases between.

This rearrangement joins TRBV6-1 to TRBJ2-2; D not resolved. The CDR3 covers 15 residues. Deletions cut 0 bases from V and 5 bases from J, with 10 bases between. Germline V gene lookup returns CDR1 MNHNS and CDR2 SASEGT. CDR3: CASSEAPLGTGELFF. DNA of the CDR3: TGTGCCAGCAGTGAAGCCCCCCTCGGGACCGGGGAGCTGTTTTTT.

The chain recombines TRBV20-1 with TRBJ2-3, with 10 bases matching TRBD2. This CDR3 contains 17 residues. With V trimmed by 4 bases and J by 3 bases, 13 bases remained unmatched. CDR1 DFQATT and CDR2 SNEGSKA come from the germline V gene (reference sequence). The CDR3, as DNA: TGCAGTGCTAAAAGACCAGCGGGGGGGCTAAGGACAGATACGCAGTATTTT. It encodes CSAKRPAGGLRTDTQYF.

The chain couples TRBV18 to TRBJ1-2; D is unclear. The V end lost 6 bases, the J end lost 8 bases, and 22 bases lay between the germline ends. In germline, CDR1 is KGHSH, CDR2 LQKENI. This CDR3 contains 15 residues. CDR3 region: CASSPEQALIRGYTF. DNA of the CDR3: TGTGCCAGCTCCCCGGAGCAGGCCCTAATACGGGGCTACACCTTC. The full variable domain, completed using reference TRBV18 and TRBJ1-2, is NAGVMQNPRHLVRRRGQEARLRCSPMKGHSHVYWYRQLPEEGLKFMVYLQKENIIDESGMPKERFSAEFPKEGPSILRIQQVVRGDSAAYFCASSPEQALIRGYTFGSGTRLTVV.

V and J are TRBV10-3 and TRBJ2-1; D is perhaps TRBD1 or TRBD2 (5 bases each). V lost 6 bases and J 8 bases, leaving 14 bases between the germline ends. This CDR3 has 13 amino acids. CDR1 and CDR2 from the germline V gene are ENHRY and SYGVKD. CDR3 in DNA: TGTGCCATCAGGACCGGGGCCGAGGATGAGCAGTTCTTC. It is translated as CAIRTGAEDEQFF.